These 26 T cell receptor beta chains share one sample of origin, sequenced in a study of T cell responses to AZD1222 COVID-19 vaccine. The repertoire was sequenced with immunoSEQ multiplex PCR; TCRdb's copy has only in-frame clones and lacks some. The repertoire holds 150,000 or so clones, with around 86% as singletons. Specimen: peripheral blood, collected on day 0 of MenACWY control vaccination. These receptors were taken from an adult in good health.

The rearrangement uses TRBV2 and TRBJ2-1; no definite D call. Germline V gene data show CDR1 as SNHLY and CDR2 as FYNNEI. The CDR3 length is 11 residues. The germline V and J ends were trimmed by 4 bases and 7 bases, with 5 bases remaining between them. CDR3 sequence: CASSGGNEQFF. For the CDR3, the DNA is TGTGCCAGCAGTGGGGGAAATGAGCAGTTCTTC.

The chain uses TRBV10-3 and TRBJ1-3; 8 bases align to TRBD1. The CDR3 has 14 amino acids. Germline lookup yields CDR1 ENHRY and CDR2 SYGVKD. The V segment lost 5 bases and the J segment 7 bases; nucleotides outside the gene matches: 7. Here the CDR3 DNA reads TGTGCCATCAGTTTTGGACAGGGTTGGAACACCATATATTTT. It translates to CAISFGQGWNTIYF.

This chain uses TRBV25-1 with TRBJ1-2; D not resolved. Germline-derived CDR1 and CDR2 are MGHDK and SYGVNS. CDR3 length equals 15 residues. The V gene lost 5 bases and the J gene lost 5 bases, with 18 bases spanning the gap. CDR3 residues: CASSSSSLLLYGYTF. CDR3 nucleotide sequence: TGTGCCAGCAGTTCCAGCTCCCTTCTGTTATATGGCTACACCTTC.

This chain joins TRBV29-1 and TRBJ1-5; 11 bases align to TRBD1. Germline trimming cut 6 bases from V and 0 bases from J; bases unmatched to any gene: 4. The CDR3 length is 15 residues. Germline-derived CDR1 and CDR2 are SQVTM and ANQGSEA. The CDR3 bases are TGCAGCGTGTCTGGGACAGGGGGTAGCAATCAGCCCCAGCATTTT. Encoded protein: CSVSGTGGSNQPQHF.

The rearrangement uses TRBV12-5 and TRBJ1-2; no clear D gene. The CDR3 has 12 residues. The V gene's germline CDR1 is LGHNT and CDR2 FRNRAP. Trimming removed 2 bases from V and 8 bases from J, with 9 bases in between. This CDR3 is CASGLHRWGYTF. CDR3 in DNA: TGTGCTAGTGGTTTGCACCGGTGGGGCTACACCTTC.

This clone is a singleton in its sample. V is TRBV5-6 and J is TRBJ2-7; the D is unclear. There are 13 residues in the CDR3. Germline lookup yields CDR1 SGHDT and CDR2 YYEEEE. Trimming took 3 bases from V and 2 from J, leaving 9 bases between them. The CDR3 protein is CASSSTHAYEQYF. In nucleotides, the CDR3 is TGTGCCAGCAGCTCGACACACGCCTACGAGCAGTACTTC.

V is TRBV5-4 and J is TRBJ2-5; tentatively, D is TRBD1 or TRBD2 (5 bases each). Germline CDR1 is SGHNT and CDR2 is YYREEE (reference sequence). The CDR3 extends over 15 amino acids. V was clipped by 0 bases and J by 3 bases, with 12 bases between them. The CDR3 DNA reads TGTGCCAGCAGCTTGGGAGGGGCGGGCAAAGAGACCCAGTACTTC. It specifies CASSLGGAGKETQYF.

This rearrangement joins TRBV19 to TRBJ1-6, with 10 bases fitting TRBD1. The CDR3 covers 15 residues. V lost 7 bases to trimming and J lost 3 bases; unmatched junction nucleotides: 3. The germline gives CDR1 LNHDA, CDR2 SQIVND (reference sequence). DNA for the CDR3: TGTGCCAGTAAGCGGGACAGGGGCTATAATTCACCCCTCCACTTT. Encoded protein: CASKRDRGYNSPLHF. The whole variable domain, filled in from reference TRBV19 and TRBJ1-6, reads DGGITQSPKYLFRKEGQNVTLSCEQNLNHDAMYWYRQDPGQGLRLIYYSQIVNDFQKGDIAEGYSVSREKKESFPLTVTSAQKNPTAFYLCASKRDRGYNSPLHFGNGTRLTVT.

The CDR3: CASSESRGMNTEAFF. In nucleotides, the CDR3 is TGCGCCAGCAGTGAGTCGCGGGGGATGAACACTGAAGCTTTCTTT. The V gene is TRBV10-1, the J gene TRBJ1-1, with D perhaps TRBD1 (5 bases). Germline CDR1 reads WNHNN; CDR2 reads SYGVQD (reference sequence). There are 15 residues in the CDR3. Trimming cost V 0 bases and J 0 bases, with 8 bases left between them.

This clone came up once. The V and J genes are TRBV5-1 and TRBJ1-3; a weak D match, TRBD1 (5 bases). Looked up from germline, CDR1 is SGHRS and CDR2 is YFSETQ. Trimming took 5 bases from V and 0 from J, leaving 9 bases between them. There are 14 residues in the CDR3. The CDR3 spells CASSTGDSGNTIYF. The CDR3 nucleotides are TGCGCCAGCAGTACAGGAGACTCTGGAAACACCATATATTTT.

The V and J genes are TRBV27 and TRBJ2-1, with TRBD2 identical over 8 bases. With 6 bases clipped from V and 5 bases from J, the junction kept 6 bases outside the gene matches. The CDR3 runs 14 residues. The germline gives CDR1 MNHEY, CDR2 SMNVEV (reference sequence). CDR3 region: CASRSRGGHNEQFF. CDR3 nucleotides: TGTGCCAGCAGGTCACGGGGGGGGCACAATGAGCAGTTCTTC.

The rearrangement joins TRBV5-1 to TRBJ2-4; 7 bases map to TRBD2. The germline V gene has CDR1 SGHRS and CDR2 YFSETQ. The CDR3 is 16 residues long. V lost 0 bases to trimming and J lost 0 bases; unmatched junction nucleotides: 3. CDR3 sequence: CASSLEAGVAKNIQYF. The DNA of the CDR3 is TGCGCCAGCAGCTTGGAGGCGGGGGTAGCCAAAAACATTCAGTACTTC.

In its sample, this clone was seen once. The gene calls are TRBV3-1 (or the pseudogene TRBV3-2) and TRBJ2-1; the match to TRBD2 covers 9 bases. CDR1 is LGHDT and CDR2 is YNNKEL in the germline V gene (reference sequence). This CDR3 is built from 17 residues. V was clipped by 4 bases and J by 6 bases; unmatched bases: 13. CDR3 DNA: TGTGCCAGCAGCCCCCGCGGCGGGGGGGTTTCGGGCAATGAGCAGTTCTTC. It encodes CASSPRGGGVSGNEQFF.

The rearrangement uses TRBV5-6 and TRBJ2-2, with D tentatively TRBD1 (5 bases). From germline, CDR1 is SGHDT and CDR2 YYEEEE. CDR3 length: 17 amino acids. Trimming removed 2 bases at V and 3 bases at J, with 17 bases between. The CDR3 nucleotides are TGTGCCAGCAGCTTAAAACCCGGACATGGGGACACCGGGGAGCTGTTTTTT. Translated, it gives CASSLKPGHGDTGELFF.

This chain connects TRBV18 to TRBJ2-7; D is perhaps TRBD2 (7 bases). V was trimmed by 1 base and J by 4 bases, leaving 8 bases between them. The length of the CDR3 is 13 residues. Germline V CDR1 and CDR2: KGHSH, LQKENI. DNA for the CDR3: TGTGCCAGCTCACCACAGGGGGGGTACGAGCAGTACTTC. The encoded protein is CASSPQGGYEQYF. The full variable domain, with the rest looked up from reference TRBV18 and TRBJ2-7, is NAGVMQNPRHLVRRRGQEARLRCSPMKGHSHVYWYRQLPEEGLKFMVYLQKENIIDESGMPKERFSAEFPKEGPSILRIQQVVRGDSAAYFCASSPQGGYEQYFGPGTRLTVT.

This rearrangement joins TRBV4-2 to TRBJ2-1; no definite D call. The CDR3 is 12 amino acids. Trimming left V 1 base short and J 7 bases short, with 5 bases between. Germline CDR1 LGHNA, CDR2 YNFKEQ. CDR3 nucleotide sequence: TGTGCCAGCAGCCAAGGAAGAAATGAGCAGTTCTTC. The encoded protein is CASSQGRNEQFF.

The chain uses TRBV9 and TRBJ2-7; 8 nucleotides agree with TRBD2. CDR1 is SGDLS and CDR2 is YYNGEE in the germline V gene. The CDR3 extends over 15 amino acids. V lost 0 bases, J lost 5 bases, and 7 bases stayed unmatched. This CDR3 reads CASSVGIAGSNEQYF. CDR3 coding DNA: TGTGCCAGCAGCGTAGGTATAGCGGGGTCAAACGAGCAGTACTTC.

The chain uses TRBV6-1 and TRBJ2-4; possible D gene TRBD1, 5 bases. The CDR3 loop spans 14 amino acids. The V gene's germline CDR1 is MNHNS and CDR2 SASEGT. Trimming removed 6 bases from V and 6 bases from J, with 15 bases in between. The CDR3 bases are TGTGCCAGCAGGGGCCAGACAGAAGGAAACATTCAGTACTTC. This sequence encodes CASRGQTEGNIQYF.

The genes are TRBV19 and TRBJ1-3; D is undetermined. The CDR3 has 16 residues. V was trimmed by 3 bases and J by 0 bases, leaving 12 bases between them. The V gene's germline CDR1 is LNHDA and CDR2 SQIVND (reference sequence). The DNA of the CDR3 is TGTGCCAGTAGTATCACCAGTCCCTACTCTGGAAACACCATATATTTT. Translating gives CASSITSPYSGNTIYF. Combining the CDR3 with reference TRBV19 and TRBJ1-3 gives the whole variable domain DGGITQSPKYLFRKEGQNVTLSCEQNLNHDAMYWYRQDPGQGLRLIYYSQIVNDFQKGDIAEGYSVSREKKESFPLTVTSAQKNPTAFYLCASSITSPYSGNTIYFGEGSWLTVV.

V usage is TRBV2 and J usage is TRBJ2-3; no clear D. V lost 2 bases, J lost 4 bases, and 10 bases lay in between. The CDR3 consists of 14 residues. From germline, CDR1 is SNHLY and CDR2 FYNNEI. CDR3 in DNA: TGTGCCAGCAGTGAAACGTGGGAAGCAGATACGCAGTATTTT. This encodes CASSETWEADTQYF.

The chain couples TRBV28 to TRBJ1-3; 7 positions agree with TRBD1. The CDR3 covers 13 residues. Germline loops: CDR1 MDHEN, CDR2 SYDVKM. J gave up 4 bases and V 10 bases, and 7 bases lay outside the gene matches. The CDR3 loop is CATSGGSGNTIYF. The CDR3 region has the DNA TGTGCCACCTCAGGGGGATCCGGAAACACCATATATTTT.

The chain employs TRBV6-5 and TRBJ1-5; 7 bases are shared with TRBD1. The ends lost 6 bases at V and 1 base at J; junction bases unmatched: 6. Germline CDR1 and CDR2: MNHEY and SVGAGI. The CDR3 contains 15 residues. The CDR3 protein is CASSAGTASNQPQHF. CDR3 DNA: TGTGCCAGCAGCGCCGGGACAGCAAGCAATCAGCCCCAGCATTTT.

As regards this clone: The sample has other DNA sequences that encode this CDR3 too. The gene calls are TRBV6-1 and TRBJ1-6; 9 positions match TRBD1. CDR3 length: 15 residues. Unmatched junction bases numbered 6, after V lost 3 bases and J lost 9 bases. Germline CDR1 and CDR2: MNHNS and SASEGT. The CDR3 here is CASSEFGTGSSPLHF. The CDR3 DNA follows: TGTGCCAGCAGTGAGTTCGGGACAGGGTCTTCACCCCTCCACTTT.

The chain recombines TRBV5-4 with TRBJ2-5, with 10 bases lining up with TRBD1. There are 15 residues in the CDR3. The V and J ends lost 4 bases and 5 bases, in that order; junction bases with no gene match: 8. Germline V gives CDR1 SGHNT, CDR2 YYREEE (reference sequence). CDR3 coding DNA: TGTGCCAGCAGCCTCCGGACAGGGGGTTGGGAGACCCAGTACTTC. Translating gives CASSLRTGGWETQYF.

The chain recombines TRBV5-5 with TRBJ2-3, with TRBD2 identical over 11 bases. With V trimmed by 0 bases and J by 2 bases, 5 bases remained unmatched. Germline-derived CDR1 and CDR2 are SGHKS and YYEKEE (reference sequence). The CDR3 is made up of 17 amino acids. This CDR3 reads CASSLGGLAVPTDTQYF. CDR3 nucleotides: TGTGCCAGCAGCTTGGGGGGACTAGCGGTTCCCACAGATACGCAGTATTTT.

The chain links TRBV27 to TRBJ1-6; TRBD1 matches 9 bases. The CDR3 is 15 residues long. V dropped 7 bases and J dropped 6; count of bases not matched to a gene: 7. Germline V gene lookup returns CDR1 MNHEY and CDR2 SMNVEV (reference sequence). The DNA for the CDR3 is TGTGCCAGCAAACCGGGACAGGGCACTAATTCACCCCTCCACTTT. Its translation: CASKPGQGTNSPLHF.